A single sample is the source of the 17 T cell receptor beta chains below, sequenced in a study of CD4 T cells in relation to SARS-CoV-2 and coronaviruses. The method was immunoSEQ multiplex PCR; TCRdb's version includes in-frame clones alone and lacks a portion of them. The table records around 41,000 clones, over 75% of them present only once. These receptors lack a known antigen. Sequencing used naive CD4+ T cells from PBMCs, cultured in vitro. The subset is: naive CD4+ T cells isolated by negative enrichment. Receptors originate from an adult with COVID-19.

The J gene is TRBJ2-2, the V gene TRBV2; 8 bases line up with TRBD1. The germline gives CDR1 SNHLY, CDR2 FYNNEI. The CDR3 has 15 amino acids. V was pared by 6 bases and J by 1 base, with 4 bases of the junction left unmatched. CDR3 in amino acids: CASRFDRGNTGELFF. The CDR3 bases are TGTGCCAGCAGATTTGACAGGGGGAACACCGGGGAGCTGTTTTTT.

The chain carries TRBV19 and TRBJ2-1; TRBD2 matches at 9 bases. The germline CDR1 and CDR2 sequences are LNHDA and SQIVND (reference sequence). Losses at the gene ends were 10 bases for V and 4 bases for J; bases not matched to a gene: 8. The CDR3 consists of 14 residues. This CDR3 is CATRASGEYNEQFF. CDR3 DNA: TGTGCCACCCGGGCTAGCGGGGAGTACAATGAGCAGTTCTTC. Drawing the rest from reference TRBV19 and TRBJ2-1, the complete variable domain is DGGITQSPKYLFRKEGQNVTLSCEQNLNHDAMYWYRQDPGQGLRLIYYSQIVNDFQKGDIAEGYSVSREKKESFPLTVTSAQKNPTAFYLCATRASGEYNEQFFGPGTRLTVL.

CDR3 sequence: CASSLGFTEAFF. In nucleotides, the CDR3 is TGTGCCAGCAGTTTAGGGTTCACTGAAGCTTTCTTT. V gene TRBV28 combines with J gene TRBJ1-1; D is unresolved. V was trimmed by 2 bases and J by 4 bases, leaving 5 bases between them. The CDR3 runs 12 residues. Germline V gives CDR1 MDHEN, CDR2 SYDVKM. The full variable domain, its missing parts supplied by reference TRBV28 and TRBJ1-1, is DVKVTQSSRYLVKRTGEKVFLECVQDMDHENMFWYRQDPGLGLRLIYFSYDVKMKEKGDIPEGYSVSREKKERFSLILESASTNQTSMYLCASSLGFTEAFFGQGTRLTVV.

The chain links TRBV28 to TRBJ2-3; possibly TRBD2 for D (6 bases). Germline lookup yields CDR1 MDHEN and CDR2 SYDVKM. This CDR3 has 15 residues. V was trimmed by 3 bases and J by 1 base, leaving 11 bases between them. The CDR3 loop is CASSFVAVGTDTQYF. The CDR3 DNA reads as TGTGCCAGCAGTTTCGTAGCGGTCGGCACAGATACGCAGTATTTT.

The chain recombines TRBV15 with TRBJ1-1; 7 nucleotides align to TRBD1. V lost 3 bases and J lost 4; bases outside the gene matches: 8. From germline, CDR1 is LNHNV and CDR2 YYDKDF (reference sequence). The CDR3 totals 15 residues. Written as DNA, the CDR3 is TGTGCCACCAGCAGGGACAGGTTACCGTTCACTGAAGCTTTCTTT. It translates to CATSRDRLPFTEAFF.

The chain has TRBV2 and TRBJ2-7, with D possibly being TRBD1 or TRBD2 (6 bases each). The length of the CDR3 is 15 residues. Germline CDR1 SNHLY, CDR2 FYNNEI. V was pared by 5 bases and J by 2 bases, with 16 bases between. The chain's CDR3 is CASSHRGDTTYEQYF. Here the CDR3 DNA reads TGTGCCAGCAGTCATAGGGGGGACACAACCTACGAGCAGTACTTC. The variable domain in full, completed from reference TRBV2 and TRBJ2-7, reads EPEVTQTPSHQVTQMGQEVILRCVPISNHLYFYWYRQILGQKVEFLVSFYNNEISEKSEIFDDQFSVERPDGSNFTLKIRSTKLEDSAMYFCASSHRGDTTYEQYFGPGTRLTVT.

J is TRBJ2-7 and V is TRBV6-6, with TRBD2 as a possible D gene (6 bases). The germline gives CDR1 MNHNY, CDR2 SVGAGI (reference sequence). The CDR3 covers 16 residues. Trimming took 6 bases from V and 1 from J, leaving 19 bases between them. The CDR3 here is CASRGRYRDSSYEQYF. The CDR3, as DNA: TGTGCCAGCAGGGGACGATACCGGGACTCTTCCTACGAGCAGTACTTC.

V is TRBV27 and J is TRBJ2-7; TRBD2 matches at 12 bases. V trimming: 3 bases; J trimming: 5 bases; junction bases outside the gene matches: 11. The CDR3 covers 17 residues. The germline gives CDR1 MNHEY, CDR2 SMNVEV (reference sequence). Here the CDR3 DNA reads TGTGCCAGCAGTTTCACAGCCGGACTAGCGGGATTGGACGAGCAGTACTTC. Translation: CASSFTAGLAGLDEQYF.

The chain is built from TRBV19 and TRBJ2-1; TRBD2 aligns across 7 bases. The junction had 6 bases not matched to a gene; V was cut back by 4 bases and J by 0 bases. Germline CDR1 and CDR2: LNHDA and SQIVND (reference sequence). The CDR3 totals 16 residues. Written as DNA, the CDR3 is TGTGCCAGTAGTAGGGGGGGATCCCACTCCTACAATGAGCAGTTCTTC. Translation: CASSRGGSHSYNEQFF.

This CDR3 reads CASSIIFRTLNTEAFF. The DNA for the CDR3 is TGTGCCAGTAGTATAATTTTCCGTACCCTGAACACTGAAGCTTTCTTT. This chain uses TRBV19 with TRBJ1-1; D uncertain. The germline CDR1 and CDR2 sequences are LNHDA and SQIVND (reference sequence). This CDR3 spans 16 amino acids. V shed 2 bases and J shed 0 bases, with 13 bases lying between them.

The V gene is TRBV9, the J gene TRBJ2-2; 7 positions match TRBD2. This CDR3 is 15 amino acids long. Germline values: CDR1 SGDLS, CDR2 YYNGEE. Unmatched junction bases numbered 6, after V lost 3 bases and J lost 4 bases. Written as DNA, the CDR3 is TGTGCCAGCAGCGGCGGGAGATTATCCACCGGGGAGCTGTTTTTT. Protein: CASSGGRLSTGELFF.

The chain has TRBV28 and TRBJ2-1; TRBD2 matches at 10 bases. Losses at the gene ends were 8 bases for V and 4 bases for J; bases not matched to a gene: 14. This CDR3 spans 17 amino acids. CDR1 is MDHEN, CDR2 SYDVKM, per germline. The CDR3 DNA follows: TGTGCCAGCGTACCAGTTCCTAGCGGGAGAGAGTACAATGAGCAGTTCTTC. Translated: CASVPVPSGREYNEQFF.

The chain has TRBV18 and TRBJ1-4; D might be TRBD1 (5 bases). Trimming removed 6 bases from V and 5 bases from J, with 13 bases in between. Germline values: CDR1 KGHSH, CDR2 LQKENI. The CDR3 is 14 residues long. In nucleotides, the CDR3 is TGTGCCAGCTCCGCCTTTGGGGGGAATGAAAAACTGTTTTTT. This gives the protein CASSAFGGNEKLFF.

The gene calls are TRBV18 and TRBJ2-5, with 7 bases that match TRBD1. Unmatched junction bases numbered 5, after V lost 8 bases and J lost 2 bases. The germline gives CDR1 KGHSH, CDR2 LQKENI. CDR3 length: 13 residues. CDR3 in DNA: TGTGCCAGCCAAGGGGGCCGGCAAGAGACCCAGTACTTC. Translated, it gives CASQGGRQETQYF. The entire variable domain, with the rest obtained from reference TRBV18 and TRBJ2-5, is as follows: NAGVMQNPRHLVRRRGQEARLRCSPMKGHSHVYWYRQLPEEGLKFMVYLQKENIIDESGMPKERFSAEFPKEGPSILRIQQVVRGDSAAYFCASQGGRQETQYFGPGTRLLVL.

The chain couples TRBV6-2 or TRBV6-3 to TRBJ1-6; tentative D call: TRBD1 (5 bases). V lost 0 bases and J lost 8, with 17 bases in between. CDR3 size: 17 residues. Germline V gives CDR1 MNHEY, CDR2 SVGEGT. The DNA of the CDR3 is TGTGCCAGCAGTTACTCGAAACGGGGACGCTGGGATTCACCCCTCCACTTT. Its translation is CASSYSKRGRWDSPLHF.

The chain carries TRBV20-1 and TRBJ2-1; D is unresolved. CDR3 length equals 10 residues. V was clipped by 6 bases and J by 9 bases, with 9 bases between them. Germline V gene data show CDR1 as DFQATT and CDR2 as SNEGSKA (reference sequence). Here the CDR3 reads CSAIEPEQFF. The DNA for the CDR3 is TGCAGTGCCATAGAGCCTGAGCAGTTCTTC.

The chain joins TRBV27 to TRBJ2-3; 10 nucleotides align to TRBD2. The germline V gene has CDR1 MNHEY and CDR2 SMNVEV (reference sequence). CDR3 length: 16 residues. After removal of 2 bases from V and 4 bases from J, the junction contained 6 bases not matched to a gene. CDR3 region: CASSLGLAGDPDTQYF. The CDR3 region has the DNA TGTGCCAGCAGTTTAGGTCTAGCGGGAGACCCAGATACGCAGTATTTT.